These 7 T cell receptor beta chains share one sample of origin, sequenced in a study of cytotoxic CD8 clonotypes in ibrutinib-treated CLL. The data were produced by immunoSEQ multiplex PCR, yet TCRdb's version contains in-frame clones alone and is incomplete. The sample includes 150,000 to 250,000 clones, over 60% of them seen just once. The sequences come from PBMCs, collected after 24 months of ibrutinib treatment. These receptors originate from a human donor with chronic lymphocytic leukemia.

The V call is TRBV19, the J call TRBJ1-1, with 10 positions matching TRBD1. Germline CDR1 reads LNHDA; CDR2 reads SQIVND (reference sequence). This CDR3 has 14 residues. Trimming at V came to 6 bases and at J to 4 bases, leaving 5 bases not matched to a gene. CDR3 nucleotide sequence: TGTGCCAGTAGAACGGGACAGGGGTCCACTGAAGCTTTCTTT. This sequence encodes CASRTGQGSTEAFF.

V usage is TRBV7-9 and J usage is TRBJ2-7, with 7 positions matching TRBD1. The CDR3 consists of 15 residues. Germline CDR1 is SEHNR and CDR2 is FQNEAQ (reference sequence). V was pared by 5 bases and J by 3 bases, with 10 bases of the junction left unmatched. CDR3 protein: CASSPRTGRLYEQYF. The DNA of the CDR3 is TGTGCCAGCAGCCCCCGGACAGGACGACTCTACGAGCAGTACTTC. The whole variable domain, remainder taken from reference TRBV7-9 and TRBJ2-7, is DTGVSQNPRHKITKRGQNVTFRCDPISEHNRLYWYRQTLGQGPEFLTYFQNEAQLEKSRLLSDRFSAERPKGSFSTLEIQRTEQGDSAMYLCASSPRTGRLYEQYFGPGTRLTVT.

This clone was counted once. The chain links TRBV7-9 to TRBJ2-7; tentatively, D is TRBD1 (5 bases). Germline CDR1 reads SEHNR; CDR2 reads FQNEAQ (reference sequence). CDR3 length: 14 residues. With 2 bases removed from V and 7 bases from J, the gap between germline ends came to 15 bases. CDR3 sequence reads: CASSLPSSSGEQYF. The CDR3 DNA reads as TGTGCCAGCAGCTTACCCTCCAGTTCAGGGGAGCAGTACTTC.

CDR3: CASSITGQTEQYF. In nucleotides, the CDR3 is TGTGCCAGTAGTATCACAGGACAGACCGAGCAGTACTTC. J is TRBJ2-7 and V is TRBV19, with D possibly being TRBD1 (6 bases). The CDR3 extends over 13 amino acids. The V end lost 3 bases, the J end lost 6 bases, and 12 bases lay between the germline ends. CDR1 LNHDA and CDR2 SQIVND come from the germline V gene (reference sequence).

This chain's CDR3 is CASSLGVAGVRDTQYF. CDR3 nucleotide sequence: TGTGCCAGCAGCCTCGGGGTAGCGGGAGTCCGAGATACGCAGTATTTT. V and J are TRBV5-4 and TRBJ2-3; 9 bases are a match to TRBD2. Losses at the gene ends were 4 bases for V and 5 bases for J; bases not matched to a gene: 11. From germline, CDR1 is SGHNT and CDR2 YYREEE (reference sequence). The CDR3 length is 16 residues.

The chain recombines TRBV7-2 with TRBJ2-5; the D is unclear. The CDR3 covers 11 residues. The ends were cut back, 5 bases at V and 5 bases at J, with 6 bases in the middle. Looked up from germline, CDR1 is SGHTA and CDR2 is FQGNSA. The chain's CDR3 is CASSPGETQYF. The CDR3 DNA reads as TGTGCCAGCAGCCCGGGTGAGACCCAGTACTTC.

The chain uses TRBV5-1 and TRBJ2-7; possibly TRBD1 for D (5 bases). This CDR3 has 15 amino acids. The germline V and J ends were trimmed by 4 bases and 0 bases, with 14 bases remaining between them. CDR1 is SGHRS and CDR2 is YFSETQ in the germline V gene. CDR3 sequence (DNA): TGCGCCAGCAGCACAGGTCGCGTCCCCTCCTACGAGCAGTACTTC. This translates into CASSTGRVPSYEQYF.